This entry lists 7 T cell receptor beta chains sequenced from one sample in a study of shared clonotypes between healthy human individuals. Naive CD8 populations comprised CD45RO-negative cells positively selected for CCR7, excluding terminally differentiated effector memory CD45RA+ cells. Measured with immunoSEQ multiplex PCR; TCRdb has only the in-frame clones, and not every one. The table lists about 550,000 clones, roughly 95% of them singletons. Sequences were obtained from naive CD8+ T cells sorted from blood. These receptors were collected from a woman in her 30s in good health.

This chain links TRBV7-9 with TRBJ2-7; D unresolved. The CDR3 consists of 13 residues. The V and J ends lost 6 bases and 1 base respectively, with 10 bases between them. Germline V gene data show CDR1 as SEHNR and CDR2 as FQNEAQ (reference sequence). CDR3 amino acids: CASRRDSSYEQYF. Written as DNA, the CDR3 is TGTGCCAGCAGGCGTGACTCTTCCTACGAGCAGTACTTC.

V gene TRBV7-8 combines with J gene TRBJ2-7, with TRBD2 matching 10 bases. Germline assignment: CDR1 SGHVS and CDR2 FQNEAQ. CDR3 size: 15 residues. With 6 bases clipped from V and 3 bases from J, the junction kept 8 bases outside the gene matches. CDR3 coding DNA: TGTGCCAGCAGTCAAGGAGCTAGCGGGAGCTACGAGCAGTACTTC. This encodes CASSQGASGSYEQYF.

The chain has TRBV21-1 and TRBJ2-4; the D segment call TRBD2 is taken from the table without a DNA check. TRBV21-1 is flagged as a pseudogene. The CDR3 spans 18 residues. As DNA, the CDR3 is TGTGCCAGCCCCCGGGACCGCTCTAGCGGTGAGGACAAAAACATTCAGTACTTC. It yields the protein CASPRDRSSGEDKNIQYF.

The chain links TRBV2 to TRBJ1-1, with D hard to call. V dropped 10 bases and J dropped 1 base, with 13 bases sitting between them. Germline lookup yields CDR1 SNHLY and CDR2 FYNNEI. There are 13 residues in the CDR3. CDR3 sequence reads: CATLRWENTEAFF. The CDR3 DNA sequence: TGTGCCACCCTAAGATGGGAGAACACTGAAGCTTTCTTT.

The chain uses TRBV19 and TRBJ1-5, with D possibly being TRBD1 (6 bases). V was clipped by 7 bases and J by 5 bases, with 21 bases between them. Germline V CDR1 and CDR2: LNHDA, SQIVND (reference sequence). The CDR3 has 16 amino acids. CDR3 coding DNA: TGTGCCAGTATCCCTTCCCCGACAGGTCCTTATCAGCCCCAGCATTTT. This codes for CASIPSPTGPYQPQHF.

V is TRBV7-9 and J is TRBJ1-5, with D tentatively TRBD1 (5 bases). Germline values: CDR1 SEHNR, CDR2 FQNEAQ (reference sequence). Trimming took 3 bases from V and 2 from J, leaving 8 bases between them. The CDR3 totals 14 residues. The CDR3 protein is CASSFQGGNQPQHF. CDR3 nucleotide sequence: TGTGCCAGCAGCTTCCAGGGTGGCAATCAGCCCCAGCATTTT.

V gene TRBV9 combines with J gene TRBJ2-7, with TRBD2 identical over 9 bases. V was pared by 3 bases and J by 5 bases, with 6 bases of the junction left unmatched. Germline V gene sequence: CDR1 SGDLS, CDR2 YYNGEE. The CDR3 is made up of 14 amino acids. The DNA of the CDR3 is TGTGCCAGCAGCGCCGGGACTAGCTTTGACGAGCAGTACTTC. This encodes CASSAGTSFDEQYF.